One T cell receptor beta chain is described in this entry. Its antigen target is currently unknown. The sample holds no much larger clone one base away, and base qualities are not on file. This record comes from a study of blood T cell repertoires in COVID-19 (dated by TCRdb to 2018 to 2021). As for the study more broadly: Samples covering the acute and convalescent phases of COVID-19 were provided by collaborators in the United States, Italy and Spain. The material from the prospective study consisted of cDNA or gDNA derived from T cells, B-cell-depleted T cells, or PBMCs. Where available, HLA class I and class II types were taken from metadata supplied by the sample provider and were not determined by assay-based typing. The repertoires were released in a freely available public database meant as a resource for research on the immune response to SARS-CoV-2. Deeply sampled blood TCRbeta repertoires from subjects exposed to, actively infected with, or recovered from COVID-19 were included in the dataset. Samples came from the ongoing ImmuneRACE study (first 160 participants) plus 1,254 subjects from 6 global collaborators. Sample metadata almost always included a de-identified subject ID, COVID-19 status, age in years and sex.

Here is what the overall study found, with its caveats: The quantity of clinical and demographic metadata differed by source and by participant and was supplied without curation.

One collaborating source in Seattle enrolled patients during active infection and followed them longitudinally through the course of disease. Whole blood was collected in K2EDTA tubes by collaborating institutions according to the institutions' own protocols. For TCRbeta analysis, collaborators shipped samples in one of three forms: frozen whole blood, isolated PBMCs, or DNA extracted from either of those sample types. TCRbeta CDR3 regions were amplified from genomic DNA using the immunoSEQ Assay, a bias-controlled multiplex PCR. In the paper's pipeline: The number of nucleated cells in each sample was estimated by amplification of reference gene primers within the assay. Sequence reads were collapsed and filtered to measure the absolute abundance of every unique TCRbeta CDR3 rearrangement. For each sample, productive Simpson clonality was calculated as the square root of Simpson's diversity index over productive rearrangements. TCRdb carries this immuneACCESS record with in-frame sequences only. Its versions omit some clonotypes, under half of them owing to an unresolved V gene in the studies checked, with the rest unexplained. V and J calls and clone size are those listed in that table; D and trimming were worked out from the DNA. In all, the sample holds some 520,000 clones, and 80% to 90% of those were seen once. Around 0.9% of the sample lies in the top ten.

Measured from the cysteine to the phenylalanine, the CDR3 is 16 residues long. Only CDR3 DNA remains: 48 bases, in frame from the first base. The chain links TRBV21-1 with TRBJ1-2; the table calls TRBD1, which could not be checked here. TRBV21-1 is an annotated pseudogene. The sequence was obtained from a man aged 18-30 years with COVID-19, enrolled during active disease. The source material was peripheral blood. The CDR3 amino acid sequence is: CASSKWRAGVHYGYTF. The sequenced DNA: TGTGCCAGCAGCAAATGGCGGGCAGGGGTCCACTATGGCTACACCTTC.